The TCR beta chain described here comes from a study of neurological immune-mediated disorders. The study's findings and limits: Expanded clones shared no CDR3 amino acid sequences across subjects, suggesting private repertoires in all groups.

The cDNA was generated by 5'RACE with 10-nucleotide random UMIs. Every sequencing run generated in excess of 180 million TCR-beta sequences. These sequences covered 15-18 subjects. One entry per CDR3 protein results from TCRdb running MiXCR on the 5' RACE reads. Here the sample spans approximately 45,000 distinct CDR3 sequences, approximately 12% being singletons. This clonotype was seen repeatedly, ten times or more. The target antigen is unknown. In germline, CDR1 is SGHVS, CDR2 FQNEAQ. Trimming pared 1 base from V and 10 bases from J, leaving 5 bases between. The CDR3 consists of 11 residues. The time point: longitudinal time-point 3. Healthy controls were blood bank volunteers in Maryland, USA.

The receptor was derived from a man younger than 45 in good health. Material for sequencing was PBMCs. The V gene is TRBV7-8, the J gene TRBJ2-1; D is ambiguous. CDR3 loop: CASSLVGEQFF. The CDR3 bases are TGTGCCAGCAGCTTAGTGGGGGAGCAGTTCTTC.